Listed below are T cell receptor beta chains from one sample, sequenced in a study of OX40 agonist ivuxolimab in advanced cancers. The method was immunoSEQ multiplex PCR; TCRdb's version includes in-frame clones alone and lacks a portion of them. Of approximately 55,000 clones listed, around 90% were seen once; the top ten hold approximately 16%. The sequencing used CD4+ or CD8+ T cells sorted from blood, collected in a trial of the OX40 agonist ivuxolimab. Receptor source: an adult with an advanced solid tumor such as melanoma, head and neck, liver or kidney cancer. The CDR3 runs from the conserved cysteine through the conserved F or W. The order of the fields is clone size, J gene, V gene, D gene, CDR3 length, CDR3 protein, CDR3 DNA. D genes are given only for firm matches. Size is omitted from some rows. Given values are once, few, many or a class for expanded clones.

once,TRBJ2-4,TRBV28,NA,14,CASSSRLAKNIQYF,TGTGCCAGCAGTTCCCGACTAGCCAAAAACATTCAGTACTTC
NA,TRBJ2-7,TRBV18,NA,12,CASSPWGYEQYF,TGTGCCAGCTCACCATGGGGCTACGAGCAGTACTTC
NA,TRBJ1-2,TRBV6-6,TRBD1,14,CASSSASGGNGYTF,TGTGCCAGCAGTTCAGCGTCAGGGGGCAATGGCTACACCTTC
once,TRBJ2-5,TRBV5-8,TRBD2,15,CASSTLGGVQETQYF,TGTGCCAGCAGCACACTGGGGGGGGTTCAGGAGACCCAGTACTTC
NA,TRBJ1-5,TRBV2,NA,13,CASSDLGNQPQHF,TGTGCCAGCAGTGATCTCGGCAATCAGCCCCAGCATTTT
NA,TRBJ1-1,TRBV9,NA,13,CASSVHGNTEAFF,TGTGCCAGCAGCGTACACGGGAACACTGAAGCTTTCTTT
NA,TRBJ2-7,TRBV5-5,NA,13,CASSPGRTYEQYF,TGTGCCAGCAGCCCAGGTCGGACCTACGAGCAGTACTTC
NA,TRBJ1-4,TRBV6-6,TRBD1,14,CASSVGDRGQKLFF,TGTGCCAGCAGCGTGGGGGACAGGGGTCAAAAACTGTTTTTT
NA,TRBJ2-1,TRBV7-2,TRBD2,15,CASTQGLAGINEQFF,TGTGCCAGCACCCAGGGACTAGCGGGAATCAATGAGCAGTTCTTC
NA,TRBJ2-2,TRBV7-9,TRBD1,16,CASSPFRTGFTGELFF,TGTGCCAGCAGCCCTTTCCGGACAGGGTTCACCGGGGAGCTGTTTTTT
NA,TRBJ1-4,TRBV18,TRBD1,12,CASSLDREKLFF,TGTGCCAGCTCACTGGACAGGGAAAAACTGTTTTTT
NA,TRBJ1-5,TRBV19,NA,13,CASSQQASQPQHF,TGTGCCAGTAGCCAACAGGCCTCTCAGCCCCAGCATTTT
medium-sized,TRBJ2-2,TRBV12-5,TRBD2,18,CASGWIGLAGGRTGELFF,TGTGCTAGTGGTTGGATCGGACTAGCGGGAGGTCGGACCGGGGAGCTGTTTTTT
NA,TRBJ1-2,TRBV5-1,NA,14,CASSLAFQGYGYTF,TGCGCCAGCAGCTTGGCGTTTCAGGGATATGGCTACACCTTC
once,TRBJ2-4,TRBV28,NA,14,CASSLPQSKNIQYF,TGTGCCAGCAGTTTACCTCAGTCTAAAAACATTCAGTACTTC
NA,TRBJ1-6,TRBV6-6,NA,15,CASSLTGARWGSLHF,TGTGCCAGCAGCCTGACAGGCGCCCGCTGGGGATCCCTCCACTTT
NA,TRBJ2-1,TRBV11-3,NA,14,CASSLDRVAGEQFF,TGTGCCAGCAGCTTAGACAGGGTCGCGGGTGAGCAGTTCTTC
NA,TRBJ2-5,TRBV11-3,TRBD1,14,CASSYTGGGETQYF,TGTGCCAGCAGCTACACAGGGGGCGGAGAGACCCAGTACTTC
NA,TRBJ2-7,TRBV2,NA,16,CASSKGSRPGSYEQYF,TGTGCCAGCAGTAAAGGGTCTAGACCCGGCTCCTACGAGCAGTACTTC
NA,TRBJ2-1,TRBV15,NA,19,CATSRDHREPRGTYNEQFF,TGTGCCACCAGCAGAGATCATCGGGAACCTCGGGGTACCTACAATGAGCAGTTCTTC
NA,TRBJ2-1,TRBV13,NA,14,CASSPYGAINEQFF,TGTGCCAGCAGCCCCTATGGGGCGATCAATGAGCAGTTCTTC
NA,TRBJ2-7,TRBV7-3,TRBD1,15,CASSLRDREIYEQYF,TGTGCCAGCAGCTTAAGGGACAGGGAGATATACGAGCAGTACTTC
once,TRBJ2-7,TRBV4-1,NA,15,CASSQHDRAALVQYF,TGCGCCAGCAGCCAACATGACCGGGCCGCGTTGGTGCAGTACTTC
NA,TRBJ1-1,TRBV18,TRBD1,16,CASSPRTGGTNTEAFF,TGTGCCAGCTCACCACGGACAGGGGGCACGAACACTGAAGCTTTCTTT
NA,TRBJ1-2,TRBV11-2,NA,13,CASSLVQNYGYTF,TGTGCCAGCAGCTTAGTACAGAACTATGGCTACACCTTC
NA,TRBJ1-4,TRBV2,NA,14,CASSEGWNNEKLFF,TGTGCCAGCAGTGAGGGGTGGAATAATGAAAAACTGTTTTTT
NA,TRBJ2-5,TRBV15,TRBD2,16,CATSMLAGVLEETQYF,TGTGCCACCAGCATGCTAGCGGGAGTTCTAGAAGAGACCCAGTACTTC
NA,TRBJ2-7,TRBV6-5,NA,14,CASSSEGGRYEQYF,TGTGCCAGCAGTTCCGAAGGGGGACGCTACGAGCAGTACTTC
NA,TRBJ1-6,TRBV5-1,TRBD1,15,CASSLDRGYNSPLHF,TGCGCCAGCAGCTTGGACAGGGGTTATAATTCACCCCTCCACTTT
NA,TRBJ2-7,TRBV7-3,NA,14,CASSLAGRHYEQYF,TGTGCCAGCAGCTTAGCTGGCAGACACTACGAGCAGTACTTC
NA,TRBJ2-2,TRBV30,NA,15,CAWSVGQGWTGELFF,TGTGCCTGGAGTGTTGGTCAGGGGTGGACCGGGGAGCTGTTTTTT
NA,TRBJ2-7,TRBV6-5,TRBD2,14,CASRGSGRNFEQYF,TGTGCCAGCAGAGGAAGCGGGAGAAACTTCGAGCAGTACTTC
NA,TRBJ2-5,TRBV29-1,TRBD2,14,CSVVSGSTQETQYF,TGCAGCGTTGTCAGCGGGAGTACCCAAGAGACCCAGTACTTC
NA,TRBJ1-2,TRBV11-3,TRBD1,16,CASSLGTGLTNYGYTF,TGTGCCAGCAGCTTAGGGACAGGCCTAACTAACTATGGCTACACCTTC
NA,TRBJ2-7,TRBV28,NA,14,CASSLTGPTYEQYF,TGTGCCAGCAGTTTGACAGGTCCAACCTACGAGCAGTACTTC
few,TRBJ1-5,TRBV19,NA,13,CASAGGYGQPQHF,TGTGCCAGTGCAGGTGGCTACGGTCAGCCCCAGCATTTT
NA,TRBJ2-5,TRBV5-6,NA,16,CASSPSTGRYQETQYF,TGTGCCAGCAGTCCCTCAACGGGCAGGTACCAAGAGACCCAGTACTTC